The clone carrying this T cell receptor beta chain came up a few times. The antigen remains unidentified. Preparation of the TCRbeta library used unique molecular identifiers. TCRdb re-derived calls from the PCR reads in MiXCR, one entry per CDR3 protein. The sample contains about 460,000 distinct CDR3 sequences, about an eighth of which appear only once. This entry belongs to a study of T-cell reconstitution after alpha-beta-depleted transplantation in children. Germline lookup yields CDR1 SGHTA and CDR2 FQGTGA. The CDR3 totals 16 residues. The junction had 7 bases not matched to a gene; V was cut back by 3 bases and J by 4 bases. Overall study findings and caveats: Hyperexpanded clones declined; after one year, newly produced T cells mostly supplied diversity. Surviving recipient T cells and intrathymic progenitors accounted for some patients' high TCRbeta diversity at day 60. There were reportedly several hundred expanded graft clones from which alpha-beta T cells came about two months after transplant.

The sample consisted of PBMCs, mostly from graft donor cells, taken 180 days after TCRalphabeta/CD19-depleted stem cell transplant. The receptor was isolated from a female patient between 2 and 10 years old who had a stem cell transplant for aplastic anemia, so the T cells may come from the graft donor. V and J are TRBV7-3 and TRBJ2-3; the match to TRBD1 covers 10 bases. The CDR3: CASSLTGGPYADTQYF. The CDR3 DNA is TGTGCCAGCAGCTTGACAGGGGGCCCCTACGCAGATACGCAGTATTTT.